What follows are 7 T cell receptor beta chains derived from one specimen sequenced in a study of human T cells and chemical hapten exposure. Sample time point: patch test 3, about 24 weeks after DPC sensitization. Treatment described: therapeutic diphenylcyclopropenone sensitization with weekly scalp DPC. From the RACE reads, TCRdb called clonotypes with MiXCR, one entry per CDR3 protein. The table lists roughly 71,000 distinct CDR3 sequences, approximately 12% of them singletons. Here the sequenced sample was whole blood, taken in connection with sensitization to the hapten diphenylcyclopropenone (DPC). The receptors come from a woman between 50 and 59 years old with alopecia areata. Some clones in this sample may be carry-over from other donors' samples.

This clonotype was seen many times. V is TRBV5-1 and J is TRBJ2-2, with unresolved D. V was clipped by 0 bases and J by 7 bases, with 4 bases between them. The germline V gene has CDR1 SGHRS and CDR2 YFSETQ. This CDR3 has 12 amino acids. The CDR3 DNA is TGCGCCAGCAGCTTGGAAGGCGGGGAGCTGTTTTTT. Amino acid sequence: CASSLEGGELFF.

This clonotype was detected ten times or more. The CDR3 sequence is CASSRGRTGELFF. The CDR3 DNA reads as TGTGCCAGCAGCCGGGGGAGGACCGGGGAGCTGTTTTTT. This chain links TRBV3-1 with TRBJ2-2, with D perhaps TRBD2 (6 bases). This CDR3 comprises 13 residues. Trimming took 4 bases from V and 5 from J, leaving 8 bases between them. Germline CDR1 LGHDT, CDR2 YNNKEL (reference sequence).

This chain connects TRBV3-1 to TRBJ1-4, with D possibly TRBD1 on 5 matching bases. Trimming removed 0 bases at V and 8 bases at J, with 13 bases between. The CDR3 totals 15 residues. The germline V gene has CDR1 LGHDT and CDR2 YNNKEL (reference sequence). This CDR3 reads CASSQDPNRKEKLFF. The DNA for the CDR3 is TGTGCCAGCAGCCAAGATCCCAACAGGAAGGAAAAACTGTTTTTT.

The sample holds a few counts of this clonotype. V and J are TRBV7-2 and TRBJ2-5, with D perhaps matching TRBD1 or TRBD2 (5 bases each). Per the germline V gene, CDR1 is SGHTA and CDR2 is FQGNSA. V lost 0 bases and J lost 7, with 12 bases in between. The CDR3 has 14 residues. CDR3 DNA sequence: TGTGCCAGCAGCTTAGCGATGGGGGACGGGACCCAGTACTTC. It yields the protein CASSLAMGDGTQYF.

This clonotype was counted at least ten times. This chain links TRBV4-1 with TRBJ1-5, with 7 nucleotides matching TRBD1. V was clipped by 2 bases and J by 3 bases; unmatched bases: 1. Germline V lookup: CDR1 MGHRA, CDR2 YSYEKL. The CDR3 is made up of 14 amino acids. CDR3: CASSQTGANQPQHF. The CDR3 DNA is TGCGCCAGCAGCCAAACAGGGGCCAATCAGCCCCAGCATTTT.

This clonotype was picked up one time. J is TRBJ2-1 and V is TRBV9; no clear D. This CDR3 is 14 amino acids long. Per germline, CDR1 SGDLS and CDR2 YYNGEE. Trimming pared 6 bases from V and 0 bases from J, leaving 10 bases between. This CDR3 is CASTSWGSYNEQFF. The CDR3 nucleotides read TGTGCCAGCACCTCCTGGGGCTCCTACAATGAGCAGTTCTTC. Filled out from reference TRBV9 and TRBJ2-1, the complete variable domain reads DSGVTQTPKHLITATGQRVTLRCSPRSGDLSVYWYQQSLDQGLQFLIQYYNGEERAKGNILERFSAQQFPDLHSELNLSSLELGDSALYFCASTSWGSYNEQFFGPGTRLTVL.

This clonotype was observed many times. This sequence joins TRBV29-1 and TRBJ1-5; 7 bases are a match to TRBD1. With V trimmed by 4 bases and J by 4 bases, 7 bases remained unmatched. CDR1 and CDR2 from the germline V gene are SQVTM and ANQGSEA. The CDR3 extends over 14 amino acids. Written as DNA, the CDR3 is TGCAGCGTTGCAGCAGGGGGAAAAAATCAGCCCCAGCATTTT. This codes for CSVAAGGKNQPQHF. Full variable domain (missing parts from reference TRBV29-1 and TRBJ1-5): SAVISQKPSRDICQRGTSLTIQCQVDSQVTMMFWYRQQPGQSLTLIATANQGSEATYESGFVIDKFPISRPNLTFSTLTVSNMSPEDSSIYLCSVAAGGKNQPQHFGDGTRLSIL.